This T cell receptor (beta chain) is drawn from a study of OX40 agonist ivuxolimab in advanced cancers. About the study: It was ivuxolimab, an agonistic anti-OX40 (CD134) antibody, that patients were treated with. Points from the study as a whole: CD8+ T cells (on average) carried more expanded clones than CD4+ T cells.

The CDR3 has 18 residues. Unmatched junction bases numbered 6, after V lost 4 bases and J lost 1 base. The germline V gene encodes CDR1 MGHRA and CDR2 YSYEKL. Data came from immunoSEQ multiplex PCR; TCRdb stores just in-frame clones and leaves some out. The table has 75,000 or so clones, around four fifths seen once; the top ten hold 20% to 30%. Concerning this clone itself: Its antigen is unknown.

V usage is TRBV4-1 and J usage is TRBJ2-1, with 14 positions matching TRBD2. This clonotype was sampled from an adult with an advanced solid tumor such as melanoma, head and neck, liver or kidney cancer. Sequences were derived from CD4+ or CD8+ T cells sorted from blood, sampled in a trial of the OX40 agonist ivuxolimab. CDR3 bases: TGCGCCAGCAGCCGAGGACTAGCGGGAGGTGTATCCTACAATGAGCAGTTCTTC. Its protein is CASSRGLAGGVSYNEQFF.